Listed below are T cell receptor beta chains from one sample, sequenced in a study of OX40 agonist ivuxolimab in advanced cancers. TCRdb keeps only in-frame clones here, not all; method: immunoSEQ multiplex PCR. The repertoire holds 35,000 to 45,000 clones, with 70% to 85% as singletons. This specimen consisted of CD4+ or CD8+ T cells sorted from blood, obtained in a trial of the OX40 agonist ivuxolimab. The receptors originated from an adult with an advanced solid tumor such as melanoma, head and neck, liver or kidney cancer. The CDR3 runs from the conserved cysteine through the conserved F or W.

>TRBV5-4|TRBJ1-1
CASSSGPLNTEAFF
>TRBV7-6|TRBJ1-1
CASSSGQGEAFF
>TRBV6-5|TRBJ1-3
CASSYVGTGAGNTIYF
>TRBV7-8|TRBJ2-5
CASRRSGVQETQYF
>TRBV7-9|TRBJ1-5
CASSFGTGGLQPQHF
>TRBV7-9|TRBJ2-2
CASSSDRGFTGELFF
>TRBV7-3|TRBJ2-3
CASSHPLAGGDTQYF
>TRBV4-1|TRBJ2-7
CASSQGVGYEQYF
>TRBV27|TRBJ2-1
CASSSSGLGDEQFF
>TRBV27|TRBJ1-1
CALTPGQVGTEAFF
>TRBV28|TRBJ1-4
CASSYPGRPTNEKLFF
>TRBV20-1|TRBJ2-7
CSAVVRGEQYF
>TRBV10-2|TRBJ2-1
CASSETGQWATREQFF
>TRBV25-1|TRBJ1-4
CASSEYFGEKLFF
>TRBV28|TRBJ2-7
CASRKTGYYEQYF
>TRBV6-5|TRBJ2-1
CASSWTGGADNEQFF